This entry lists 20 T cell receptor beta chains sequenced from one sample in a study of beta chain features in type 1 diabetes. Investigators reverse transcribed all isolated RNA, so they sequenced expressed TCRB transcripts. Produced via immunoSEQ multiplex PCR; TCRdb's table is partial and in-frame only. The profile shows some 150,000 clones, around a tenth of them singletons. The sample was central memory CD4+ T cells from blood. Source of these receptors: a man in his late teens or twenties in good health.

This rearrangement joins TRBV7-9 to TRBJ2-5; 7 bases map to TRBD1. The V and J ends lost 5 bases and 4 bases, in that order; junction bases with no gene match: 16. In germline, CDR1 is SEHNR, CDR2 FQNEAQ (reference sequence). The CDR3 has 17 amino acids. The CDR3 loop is CASSHSLGLTGPETQYF. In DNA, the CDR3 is TGTGCCAGCAGCCACAGCTTGGGGCTGACAGGGCCAGAGACCCAGTACTTC.

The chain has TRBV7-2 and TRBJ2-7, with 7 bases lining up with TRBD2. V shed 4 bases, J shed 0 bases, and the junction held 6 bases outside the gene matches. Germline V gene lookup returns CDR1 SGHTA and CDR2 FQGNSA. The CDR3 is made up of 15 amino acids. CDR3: CASSSRTSFSYEQYF. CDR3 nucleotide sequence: TGTGCCAGCAGCTCCAGGACTAGTTTCTCCTACGAGCAGTACTTC.

The CDR3 sequence: CASTTDRAEVAKNIQYF. The CDR3 nucleotides read TGTGCCAGCACCACGGACAGGGCAGAGGTGGCCAAAAACATTCAGTACTTC. The chain uses TRBV7-9 and TRBJ2-4, with TRBD1 matching 8 bases. Trimming at V came to 7 bases and at J to 1 base, leaving 12 bases not matched to a gene. Germline lookup yields CDR1 SEHNR and CDR2 FQNEAQ (reference sequence). There are 17 residues in the CDR3.

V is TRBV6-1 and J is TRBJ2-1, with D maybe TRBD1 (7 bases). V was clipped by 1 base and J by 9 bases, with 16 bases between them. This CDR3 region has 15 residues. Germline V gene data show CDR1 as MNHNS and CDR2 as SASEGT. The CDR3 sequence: CASSEGGTVISEQFF. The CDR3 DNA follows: TGTGCCAGCAGTGAAGGCGGGACAGTTATCAGTGAGCAGTTCTTC.

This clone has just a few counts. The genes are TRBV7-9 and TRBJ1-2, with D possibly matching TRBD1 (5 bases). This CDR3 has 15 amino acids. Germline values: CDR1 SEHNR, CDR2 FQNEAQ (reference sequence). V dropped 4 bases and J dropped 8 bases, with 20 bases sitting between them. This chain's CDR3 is CASSSLSPGVGGYTF. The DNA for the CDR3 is TGTGCCAGCAGCTCCCTGAGTCCGGGGGTCGGGGGCTACACCTTC.

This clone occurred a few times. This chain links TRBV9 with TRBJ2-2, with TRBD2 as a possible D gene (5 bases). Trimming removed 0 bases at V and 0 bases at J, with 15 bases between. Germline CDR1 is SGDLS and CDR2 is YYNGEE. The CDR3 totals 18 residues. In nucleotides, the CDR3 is TGTGCCAGCAGCGTAGTAGTCGGCGGGTACCCGAACACCGGGGAGCTGTTTTTT. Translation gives CASSVVVGGYPNTGELFF.

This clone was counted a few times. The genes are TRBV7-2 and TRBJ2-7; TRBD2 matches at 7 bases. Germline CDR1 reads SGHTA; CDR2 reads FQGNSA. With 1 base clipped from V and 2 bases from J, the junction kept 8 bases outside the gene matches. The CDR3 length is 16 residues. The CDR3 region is CASSLVGGGKAYEQYF. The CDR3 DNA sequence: TGTGCCAGCAGCTTAGTTGGCGGGGGAAAAGCCTACGAGCAGTACTTC.

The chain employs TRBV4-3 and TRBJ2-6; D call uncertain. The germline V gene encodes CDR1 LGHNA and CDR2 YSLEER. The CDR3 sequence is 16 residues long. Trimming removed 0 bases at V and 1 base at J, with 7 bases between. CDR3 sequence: CASSQDSRSGANVLTF. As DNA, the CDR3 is TGCGCCAGCAGCCAAGATTCTAGGTCTGGGGCCAACGTCCTGACTTTC.

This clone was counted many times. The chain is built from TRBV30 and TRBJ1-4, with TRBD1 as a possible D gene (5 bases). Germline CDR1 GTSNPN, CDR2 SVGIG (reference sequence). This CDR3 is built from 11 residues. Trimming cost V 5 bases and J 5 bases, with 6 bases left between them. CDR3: CAWAGNEKLFF. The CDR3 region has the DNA TGTGCCTGGGCAGGGAATGAAAAACTGTTTTTT. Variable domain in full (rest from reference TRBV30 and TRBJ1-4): SQTIHQWPATLVQPVGSPLSLECTVEGTSNPNLYWYRQAAGRGLQLLFYSVGIGQISSEVPQNLSASRPQDRQFILSSKKLLLSDSGFYLCAWAGNEKLFFGSGTQLSVL.

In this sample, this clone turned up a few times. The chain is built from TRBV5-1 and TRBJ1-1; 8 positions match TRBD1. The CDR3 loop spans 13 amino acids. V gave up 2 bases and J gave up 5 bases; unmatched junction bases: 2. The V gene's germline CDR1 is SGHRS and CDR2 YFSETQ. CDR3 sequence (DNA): TGCGCCAGCAGCTTCGGGACAGGTACTGAAGCTTTCTTT. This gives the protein CASSFGTGTEAFF.

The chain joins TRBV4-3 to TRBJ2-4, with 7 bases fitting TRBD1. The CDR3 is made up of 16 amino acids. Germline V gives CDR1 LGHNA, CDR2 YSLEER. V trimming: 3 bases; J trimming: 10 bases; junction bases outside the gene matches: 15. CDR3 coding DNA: TGCGCCAGCAGCCAGGGAACTAACCGGGACAGAGGGATTCAGTACTTC. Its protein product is CASSQGTNRDRGIQYF.

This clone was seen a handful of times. The CDR3, as DNA: TGTGCCAGCAGCTACACAGGGTTCGGGCAGCCCCAGCATTTT. This translates into CASSYTGFGQPQHF. The rearrangement links TRBV5-4 to TRBJ1-5, with D possibly TRBD1 on 6 matching bases. V shed 3 bases and J shed 7 bases, with 14 bases lying between them. This CDR3 has 14 amino acids. Germline-derived CDR1 and CDR2 are SGHNT and YYREEE (reference sequence). The variable domain in full, with the rest retrieved from reference TRBV5-4 and TRBJ1-5, is ETGVTQSPTHLIKTRGQQVTLRCSSQSGHNTVSWYQQALGQGPQFIFQYYREEENGRGNFPPRFSGLQFPNYSSELNVNALELDDSALYLCASSYTGFGQPQHFGDGTRLSIL.

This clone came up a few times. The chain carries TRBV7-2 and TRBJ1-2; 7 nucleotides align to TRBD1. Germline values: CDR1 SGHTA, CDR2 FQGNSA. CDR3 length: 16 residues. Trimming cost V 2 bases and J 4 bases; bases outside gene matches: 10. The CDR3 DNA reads TGTGCCAGCAGCTTAATGGGAGTGGACAGGAGCTATGGCTACACCTTC. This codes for CASSLMGVDRSYGYTF.

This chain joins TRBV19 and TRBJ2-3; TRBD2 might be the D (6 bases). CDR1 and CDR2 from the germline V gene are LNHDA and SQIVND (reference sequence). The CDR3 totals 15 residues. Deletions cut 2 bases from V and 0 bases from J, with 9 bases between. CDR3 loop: CASSIMSGSTDTQYF. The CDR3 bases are TGTGCCAGTAGTATAATGAGCGGGAGCACAGATACGCAGTATTTT. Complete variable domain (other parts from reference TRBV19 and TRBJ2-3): DGGITQSPKYLFRKEGQNVTLSCEQNLNHDAMYWYRQDPGQGLRLIYYSQIVNDFQKGDIAEGYSVSREKKESFPLTVTSAQKNPTAFYLCASSIMSGSTDTQYFGPGTRLTVL.

The CDR3 spells CASSRGGGSSGNTIYF. The CDR3 coding sequence is TGTGCCAGTAGCCGAGGGGGCGGAAGCTCTGGAAACACCATATATTTT. The rearrangement uses TRBV5-6 and TRBJ1-3, with 7 bases matching TRBD1. CDR1 is SGHDT and CDR2 is YYEEEE in the germline V gene. J was trimmed by 0 bases and V by 8 bases; bases with no gene match: 11. This CDR3 region has 16 residues.

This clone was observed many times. The CDR3: CSAIAGARFF. The CDR3 region has the DNA TGCAGTGCCATAGCGGGGGCCCGGTTCTTC. V and J are TRBV20-1 and TRBJ2-1; 9 nucleotides line up with TRBD2. CDR1 is DFQATT, CDR2 SNEGSKA, per germline (reference sequence). The length of the CDR3 is 10 residues. V was pared by 6 bases and J by 15 bases, with 6 bases of the junction left unmatched.

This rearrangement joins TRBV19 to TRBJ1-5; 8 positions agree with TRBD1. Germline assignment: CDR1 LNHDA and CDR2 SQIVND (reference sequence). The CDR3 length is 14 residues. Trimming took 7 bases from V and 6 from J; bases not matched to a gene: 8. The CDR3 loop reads CASTSDREGQPQHF. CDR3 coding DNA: TGTGCCAGTACGTCGGACAGGGAAGGTCAGCCCCAGCATTTT. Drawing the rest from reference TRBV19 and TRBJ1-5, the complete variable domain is DGGITQSPKYLFRKEGQNVTLSCEQNLNHDAMYWYRQDPGQGLRLIYYSQIVNDFQKGDIAEGYSVSREKKESFPLTVTSAQKNPTAFYLCASTSDREGQPQHFGDGTRLSIL.

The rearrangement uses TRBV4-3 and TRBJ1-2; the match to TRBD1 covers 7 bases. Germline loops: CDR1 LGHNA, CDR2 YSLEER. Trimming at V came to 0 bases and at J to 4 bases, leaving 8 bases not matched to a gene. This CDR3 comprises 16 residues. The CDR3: CASSQDFRGGSYGYTF. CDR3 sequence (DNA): TGCGCCAGCAGCCAAGATTTTCGAGGGGGCTCCTATGGCTACACCTTC.

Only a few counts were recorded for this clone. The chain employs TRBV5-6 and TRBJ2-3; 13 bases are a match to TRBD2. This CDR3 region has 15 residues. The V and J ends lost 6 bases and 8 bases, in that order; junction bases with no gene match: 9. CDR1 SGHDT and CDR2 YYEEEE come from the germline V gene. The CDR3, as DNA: TGTGCCAGCAAAGGACTAGCGGGGGTATTAGGTACGCAGTATTTT. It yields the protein CASKGLAGVLGTQYF.

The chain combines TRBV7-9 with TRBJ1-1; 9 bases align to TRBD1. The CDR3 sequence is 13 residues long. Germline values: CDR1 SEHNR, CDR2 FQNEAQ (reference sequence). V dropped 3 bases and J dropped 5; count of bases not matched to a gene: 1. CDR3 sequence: CASSFGQGTEAFF. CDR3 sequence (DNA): TGTGCCAGCAGCTTTGGACAGGGGACTGAAGCTTTCTTT. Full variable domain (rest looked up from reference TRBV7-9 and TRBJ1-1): DTGVSQNPRHKITKRGQNVTFRCDPISEHNRLYWYRQTLGQGPEFLTYFQNEAQLEKSRLLSDRFSAERPKGSFSTLEIQRTEQGDSAMYLCASSFGQGTEAFFGQGTRLTVV.